Below, 23 T cell receptor beta chains from the same sample are listed, as sequenced in a study of blood T cell repertoires in COVID-19. Some clones are missing from TCRdb's copy, which holds only in-frame ones; the method was immunoSEQ multiplex PCR. The profile covers roughly 64,000 clones, with approximately 83% appearing a single time and less than 1.5% taken by the ten largest. The specimen was peripheral blood. These receptors came from a man aged 35 to 55 with acute or convalescent COVID-19.

The genes are TRBV19 and TRBJ2-2; perhaps TRBD1 as D (7 bases). V shed 5 bases and J shed 1 base, with 17 bases lying between them. Germline CDR1 LNHDA, CDR2 SQIVND (reference sequence). The CDR3 has 17 residues. Written as DNA, the CDR3 is TGTGCCAGTAGTGGGACGGAGGGACAGCTGAACACCGGGGAGCTGTTTTTT. Amino acid sequence: CASSGTEGQLNTGELFF.

The chain is built from TRBV30 and TRBJ1-1; 8 positions match TRBD1. The CDR3 is 15 residues long. Germline CDR1 reads GTSNPN; CDR2 reads SVGIG (reference sequence). With 3 bases clipped from V and 1 base from J, the junction kept 7 bases outside the gene matches. The CDR3 DNA sequence: TGTGCCTGGAGCAAGCGGGGACAGGAGAACACTGAAGCTTTCTTT. Amino acids: CAWSKRGQENTEAFF.

The V and J genes are TRBV18 and TRBJ2-4; no definite D call. The V and J ends lost 1 base and 8 bases respectively, with 6 bases between them. CDR3 size: 12 residues. The germline CDR1 and CDR2 sequences are KGHSH and LQKENI. The CDR3 DNA reads as TGTGCCAGCTCACCACAACGGGACATTCAGTACTTC. It codes for CASSPQRDIQYF.

This clone was observed once. This sequence joins TRBV19 and TRBJ1-5, with TRBD1 matching over 7 bases. Germline V gene data show CDR1 as LNHDA and CDR2 as SQIVND (reference sequence). The CDR3 runs to 15 residues. Trimming at V came to 4 bases and at J to 6 bases, leaving 9 bases not matched to a gene. The CDR3 loop reads CASSTGQASGQPQHF. The CDR3 DNA sequence: TGTGCCAGTAGTACCGGACAGGCATCGGGTCAGCCCCAGCATTTT.

The genes are TRBV5-4 and TRBJ2-7; 11 bases map to TRBD1. Germline lookup yields CDR1 SGHNT and CDR2 YYREEE (reference sequence). The CDR3 length is 16 residues. The junction had 4 bases not matched to a gene; V was cut back by 0 bases and J by 2 bases. Written as DNA, the CDR3 is TGTGCCAGCAGCTTGGAGCCGGGACAGGGGGCCTACGAGCAGTACTTC. Amino acid sequence: CASSLEPGQGAYEQYF. The whole variable domain, filled in from reference TRBV5-4 and TRBJ2-7, reads ETGVTQSPTHLIKTRGQQVTLRCSSQSGHNTVSWYQQALGQGPQFIFQYYREEENGRGNFPPRFSGLQFPNYSSELNVNALELDDSALYLCASSLEPGQGAYEQYFGPGTRLTVT.

The V call is TRBV7-3, the J call TRBJ2-1, with TRBD2 matching over 12 bases. V dropped 5 bases and J dropped 10; count of bases not matched to a gene: 9. This CDR3 is 15 amino acids long. Germline V gene sequence: CDR1 SGHTA, CDR2 FQGTGA. CDR3 DNA: TGTGCCAGCAGCCCCGGACTAGCGGGGAGAGGCGAGCAGTTCTTC. Translated: CASSPGLAGRGEQFF.

V and J are TRBV12-3 or TRBV12-4 and TRBJ1-6, with D tentatively TRBD1 (6 bases). The CDR3 runs 13 residues. V was pared by 3 bases and J by 8 bases, with 8 bases between. Here the CDR3 reads CASSFKGDSPLHF. The CDR3 DNA follows: TGTGCCAGCAGTTTTAAGGGGGATTCACCCCTCCACTTT.

The genes are TRBV9 and TRBJ2-2; 12 bases are shared with TRBD2. Germline CDR1 and CDR2: SGDLS and YYNGEE. CDR3 length: 16 residues. The V gene end was trimmed by 6 bases and the J gene end by 4 bases; junction bases not matched to a gene: 7. CDR3 region: CASTSLAGGPTGELFF. The CDR3 coding sequence is TGTGCCAGCACTTCTCTAGCGGGGGGGCCCACCGGGGAGCTGTTTTTT.

This chain uses TRBV29-1 with TRBJ2-3; D gene unclear. The CDR3 has 13 amino acids. With 4 bases removed from V and 0 bases from J, the gap between germline ends came to 8 bases. Germline CDR1 reads SQVTM; CDR2 reads ANQGSEA. The CDR3 is CSVGRLSTDTQYF. The CDR3, as DNA: TGCAGCGTTGGGCGGTTAAGCACAGATACGCAGTATTTT.

V usage is TRBV30 and J usage is TRBJ1-3; D remains unclear. V lost 2 bases to trimming and J lost 3 bases, with 14 bases between them. This CDR3 contains 15 residues. Germline loops: CDR1 GTSNPN, CDR2 SVGIG (reference sequence). CDR3 region: CAWSPPVGFGNTIYF. Written as DNA, the CDR3 is TGTGCCTGGAGTCCCCCCGTCGGGTTTGGAAACACCATATATTTT.

The chain links TRBV7-2 to TRBJ1-1, with D possibly being TRBD1 (6 bases). Germline CDR1 is SGHTA and CDR2 is FQGNSA. The V end was cut by 2 bases, the J end by 2 bases, with 12 bases between. This CDR3 is built from 15 residues. CDR3 in DNA: TGTGCCAGCAGCTTATGGGGGCAGGGAAACACTGAAGCTTTCTTT. Translation: CASSLWGQGNTEAFF.

This chain links TRBV6-5 with TRBJ1-2; 8 positions agree with TRBD1. Germline CDR1 is MNHEY and CDR2 is SVGAGI. CDR3 length equals 12 residues. With 4 bases clipped from V and 13 bases from J, the junction kept 8 bases outside the gene matches. The CDR3 is CASSSDRGGITF. CDR3 bases: TGTGCCAGCAGTTCCGACAGGGGAGGGATCACCTTC.

The chain is built from TRBV4-1 and TRBJ1-1, with D perhaps matching TRBD1 (5 bases). The germline CDR1 and CDR2 sequences are MGHRA and YSYEKL. CDR3 size: 15 residues. V was clipped by 7 bases and J by 3 bases, with 18 bases between them. The CDR3 DNA reads TGCGCCAGCAACCCCTTCTCCGGGGGATACACTGAAGCTTTCTTT. Amino acid sequence: CASNPFSGGYTEAFF.

The chain's CDR3 is CASSLKTGVIYGYTF. CDR3 DNA sequence: TGTGCCAGCAGCTTAAAAACAGGGGTTATCTATGGCTACACCTTC. The rearrangement links TRBV13 to TRBJ1-2; 7 bases align to TRBD1. The CDR3 consists of 15 residues. J was trimmed by 4 bases and V by 2 bases; bases with no gene match: 7. Germline V gives CDR1 PRHDT, CDR2 FYEKMQ (reference sequence). Together with reference TRBV13 and TRBJ1-2, the CDR3 gives the full variable domain: AAGVIQSPRHLIKEKRETATLKCYPIPRHDTVYWYQQGPGQDPQFLISFYEKMQSDKGSIPDRFSAQQFSDYHSELNMSSLELGDSALYFCASSLKTGVIYGYTFGSGTRLTVV.

This clone was recorded once. The rearrangement uses TRBV6-6 and TRBJ2-7, with 7 nucleotides matching TRBD2. CDR3 length: 12 residues. The junction had 4 bases not matched to a gene; V was cut back by 8 bases and J by 3 bases. Germline assignment: CDR1 MNHNY and CDR2 SVGAGI (reference sequence). DNA of the CDR3: TGTGCCAGCTCTCCGGGGGGCTACGAGCAGTACTTC. As protein: CASSPGGYEQYF.

V is TRBV19 and J is TRBJ2-1, with unresolved D. V was clipped by 4 bases and J by 8 bases, with 18 bases between them. CDR3 length: 15 residues. Germline V CDR1 and CDR2: LNHDA, SQIVND (reference sequence). CDR3 nucleotides: TGTGCCAGTAGTACCGCCAGGTATGAATTTCATGAGCAGTTCTTC. Translating gives CASSTARYEFHEQFF.

The gene calls are TRBV5-1 and TRBJ1-2; no firm D call. Trimming removed 2 bases from V and 7 bases from J, with 12 bases in between. Germline V CDR1 and CDR2: SGHRS, YFSETQ. The CDR3 has 13 residues. CDR3: CASSLSGEGGYTF. CDR3 DNA sequence: TGCGCCAGCAGCTTATCGGGAGAGGGTGGCTACACCTTC.

V gene TRBV6-5 combines with J gene TRBJ1-2; 8 nucleotides agree with TRBD1. The CDR3 spans 15 residues. Germline-derived CDR1 and CDR2 are MNHEY and SVGAGI. Trimming removed 5 bases from V and 6 bases from J; junction bases left unmatched: 11. The CDR3 DNA reads as TGTGCCAGCAGTACTCCGGGACAGGCGGCGGATGGCTACACCTTC. Translating it yields CASSTPGQAADGYTF.

The rearrangement links TRBV5-1 to TRBJ1-1; D is unclear. The germline CDR1 and CDR2 sequences are SGHRS and YFSETQ. This CDR3 region has 13 residues. V dropped 4 bases and J dropped 1 base, with 8 bases sitting between them. The CDR3 here is CASSVSWNTEAFF. The CDR3 DNA reads TGCGCCAGCAGCGTCTCCTGGAACACTGAAGCTTTCTTT.

This clone was seen only once. V usage is TRBV7-3 and J usage is TRBJ2-2; weak D call: TRBD2 (6 bases). The V gene lost 5 bases and the J gene lost 7 bases, with 8 bases spanning the gap. CDR3 length: 12 residues. Germline CDR1 is SGHTA and CDR2 is FQGTGA. The CDR3 sequence is CASSPGGGELFF. CDR3 DNA sequence: TGTGCCAGCAGCCCCGGGGGCGGGGAGCTGTTTTTT.

The chain links TRBV19 to TRBJ1-5, with 7 bases lining up with TRBD1. Germline trimming cut 5 bases from V and 6 bases from J; bases unmatched to any gene: 7. The length of the CDR3 is 14 residues. Germline CDR1 reads LNHDA; CDR2 reads SQIVND (reference sequence). The chain's CDR3 is CASSSDRDGQPQHF. In DNA form, the CDR3 reads TGTGCCAGTAGTTCTGACAGGGACGGTCAGCCCCAGCATTTT.

This chain joins TRBV2 and TRBJ2-5, with D unclear. The CDR3 has 13 residues. V was pared by 5 bases and J by 2 bases, with 9 bases between. Germline assignment: CDR1 SNHLY and CDR2 FYNNEI. The CDR3 loop reads CASSLQAQETQYF. The CDR3 coding sequence is TGTGCCAGCAGTTTGCAGGCGCAAGAGACCCAGTACTTC.

The V and J genes are TRBV10-3 and TRBJ1-2; 10 bases match TRBD1. The CDR3 totals 15 residues. The germline V gene encodes CDR1 ENHRY and CDR2 SYGVKD. The ends lost 3 bases at V and 6 bases at J; junction bases unmatched: 7. The CDR3 region has the DNA TGTGCCATCAGTGATAATACCGACAGGGGGCATGGCTACACCTTC. This gives the protein CAISDNTDRGHGYTF.